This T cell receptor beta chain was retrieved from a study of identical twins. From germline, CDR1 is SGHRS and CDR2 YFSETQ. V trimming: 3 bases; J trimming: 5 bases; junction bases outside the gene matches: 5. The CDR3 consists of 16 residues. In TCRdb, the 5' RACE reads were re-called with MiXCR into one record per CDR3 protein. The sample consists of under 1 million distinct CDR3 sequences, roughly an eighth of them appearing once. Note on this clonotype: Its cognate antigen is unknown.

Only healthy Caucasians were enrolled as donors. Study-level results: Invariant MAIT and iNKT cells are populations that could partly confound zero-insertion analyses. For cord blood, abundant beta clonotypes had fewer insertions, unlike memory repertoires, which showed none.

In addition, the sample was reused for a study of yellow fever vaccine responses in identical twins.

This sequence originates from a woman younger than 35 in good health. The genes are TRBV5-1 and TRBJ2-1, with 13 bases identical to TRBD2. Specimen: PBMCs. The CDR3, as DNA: TGCGCCAGCAGCTGGGGGACTAGCGGGACTAACAATGAGCAGTTCTTC. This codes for CASSWGTSGTNNEQFF.